A single sample is the source of the 8 T cell receptor beta chains below, sequenced in a study of T cells in Graves' hyperthyroidism and ophthalmopathy. Amplification of TCR beta CDR3 regions used RNA as the template. During a first-round RT-PCR of the TCR CDR3, the HTBI primer set was used. TCRdb recomputed calls from the multiplex PCR reads with MiXCR, one row per CDR3 protein. This repertoire shows some 500,000 distinct CDR3 sequences, about an eighth found once; its top ten account for around a sixth. The sample consisted of blood. All receptors come from a woman between 18 and 29 years old with Graves' hyperthyroidism.

This clonotype was seen at least ten times. The V and J genes are TRBV12-3 or TRBV12-4 and TRBJ1-1; D is unresolved. Between the trimmed V and J ends, which lost 6 bases and 1 base, there was a span of 12 bases. The CDR3 has 14 amino acids. CDR3 bases: TGTGCCAGCAGGGTTCCAGGAGCGAACACTGAAGCTTTCTTT. It specifies CASRVPGANTEAFF.

The chain recombines TRBV7-9 with TRBJ1-1; TRBD1 matches 7 bases. Trimming cost V 0 bases and J 3 bases; bases outside gene matches: 4. Germline assignment: CDR1 SEHNR and CDR2 FQNEAQ (reference sequence). This CDR3 region has 15 residues. The CDR3: CASSLAGGAYTEAFF. DNA of the CDR3: TGTGCCAGCAGCTTAGCAGGGGGCGCGTACACTGAAGCTTTCTTT. The complete variable domain, with remaining parts taken from reference TRBV7-9 and TRBJ1-1, reads DTGVSQNPRHKITKRGQNVTFRCDPISEHNRLYWYRQTLGQGPEFLTYFQNEAQLEKSRLLSDRFSAERPKGSFSTLEIQRTEQGDSAMYLCASSLAGGAYTEAFFGQGTRLTVV.

At least ten counts were recorded for this clonotype. The gene calls are TRBV20-1 and TRBJ1-5; D perhaps matches TRBD1 (6 bases). CDR3 length: 15 residues. CDR1 DFQATT and CDR2 SNEGSKA come from the germline V gene (reference sequence). The germline V and J ends were trimmed by 1 base and 3 bases, with 13 bases remaining between them. DNA of the CDR3: TGCAGTGCTAGAGGAGGGGACATCAACAATCAGCCCCAGCATTTT. This gives the protein CSARGGDINNQPQHF.

Ten or more counts support this clonotype. This sequence joins TRBV12-3 or TRBV12-4 and TRBJ2-7; TRBD1 matches 9 bases. This CDR3 contains 20 residues. V shed 0 bases and J 3 bases; nucleotides not matched to a gene: 18. The CDR3 nucleotides read TGTGCCAGCAGTTTAGCCTGGATACAGGGGGCGACGGGACAAATCTACGAGCAGTACTTC. Translated: CASSLAWIQGATGQIYEQYF.

The chain joins TRBV9 to TRBJ2-1, with D possibly matching TRBD2 (5 bases). Germline V gene data show CDR1 as SGDLS and CDR2 as YYNGEE. Between the trimmed V and J ends, which lost 0 bases and 7 bases, there was a span of 11 bases. The CDR3 is made up of 14 amino acids. This chain's CDR3 is CASSVVTRGNEQFF. In nucleotides, the CDR3 is TGTGCCAGCAGCGTAGTCACTAGAGGTAATGAGCAGTTCTTC.

The rearrangement uses TRBV19 and TRBJ1-1, with D possibly matching TRBD1 (5 bases). V lost 7 bases to trimming and J lost 1 base, with 22 bases between them. Germline CDR1 is LNHDA and CDR2 is SQIVND (reference sequence). CDR3 length: 17 amino acids. CDR3 bases: TGTGCCAGTATCCCTTGGGGCAGCGAGAGTGGGAACACTGAAGCTTTCTTT. Amino acids: CASIPWGSESGNTEAFF.

The sample holds many counts of this clonotype. The V gene is TRBV3-1, the J gene TRBJ1-6, with 9 bases identical to TRBD1. V trimming: 4 bases; J trimming: 7 bases; junction bases outside the gene matches: 8. Germline-derived CDR1 and CDR2 are LGHDT and YNNKEL (reference sequence). CDR3 length equals 16 residues. DNA for the CDR3: TGTGCCAGCAGCCGTTCCGGGACAGGGAGCAATTCACCCCTCCACTTT. Its protein product is CASSRSGTGSNSPLHF. Combining the CDR3 with reference TRBV3-1 and TRBJ1-6 gives the whole variable domain DTAVSQTPKYLVTQMGNDKSIKCEQNLGHDTMYWYKQDSKKFLKIMFSYNNKELIINETVPNRFSPKSPDKAHLNLHINSLELGDSAVYFCASSRSGTGSNSPLHFGNGTRLTVT.

This clonotype was seen more than once but under ten times. This chain links TRBV5-1 with TRBJ1-1, with 12 bases matching TRBD1. The trim removed 4 bases at V and 4 bases at J, leaving 11 bases unmatched. The CDR3 consists of 17 residues. Germline V gene data show CDR1 as SGHRS and CDR2 as YFSETQ. CDR3 sequence: CASSLGTGGWDGTEAFF. CDR3 DNA sequence: TGCGCCAGCAGCCTGGGGACAGGGGGCTGGGATGGCACTGAAGCTTTCTTT. The variable domain in full, completed from reference TRBV5-1 and TRBJ1-1, reads KAGVTQTPRYLIKTRGQQVTLSCSPISGHRSVSWYQQTPGQGLQFLFEYFSETQRNKGNFPGRFSGRQFSNSRSEMNVSTLELGDSALYLCASSLGTGGWDGTEAFFGQGTRLTVV.